One and the same sample provided the 31 T cell receptor beta chains below, sequenced in a study of blood T cell repertoires in COVID-19. Assay: immunoSEQ multiplex PCR; the TCRdb copy retains only in-frame clones and omits some. The sample lists approximately 320,000 clones; approximately 85% were seen once. The sample consisted of peripheral blood. These receptors were obtained from a human donor in a cohort sampled during active COVID-19.

This clone was counted a few times. The CDR3 DNA sequence: TGTGCCAGCAGCAACGACAGGGGGAACACTGAAGCTTTCTTT. It codes for CASSNDRGNTEAFF. The chain has TRBV25-1 and TRBJ1-1; 8 nucleotides line up with TRBD1. Germline values: CDR1 MGHDK, CDR2 SYGVNS. The CDR3 extends over 14 amino acids. Losses at the gene ends were 6 bases for V and 1 base for J; bases not matched to a gene: 4.

The V call is TRBV19, the J call TRBJ2-1; 7 bases align to TRBD1. This CDR3 has 15 residues. Germline V gives CDR1 LNHDA, CDR2 SQIVND (reference sequence). After removal of 5 bases from V and 8 bases from J, the junction contained 12 bases not matched to a gene. CDR3 region: CASSDPGQSRDEQFF. The CDR3 bases are TGTGCCAGTAGTGATCCGGGACAGTCGCGCGATGAGCAGTTCTTC.

The count of this clone is one. The chain links TRBV11-3 to TRBJ1-1, with 8 bases lining up with TRBD1. In germline, CDR1 is SGHNT, CDR2 YENEEA. The CDR3 runs to 13 residues. With 5 bases clipped from V and 4 bases from J, the junction kept 3 bases outside the gene matches. CDR3 sequence: CASSPDRATEAFF. The CDR3 DNA reads TGTGCCAGCAGCCCGGACAGGGCCACTGAAGCTTTCTTT.

The V and J genes are TRBV3-1 (or the pseudogene TRBV3-2) and TRBJ1-2, with D maybe TRBD1 (5 bases). V was shortened by 1 base and J by 3 bases, with 21 bases between the two germline ends. CDR3 length: 18 residues. From germline, CDR1 is LGHDT and CDR2 YNNKEL (reference sequence). The CDR3 sequence: CASSQVFRSSNRYYGYTF. DNA for the CDR3: TGTGCCAGCAGCCAAGTCTTTAGGAGCTCGAACAGGTACTATGGCTACACCTTC.

V is TRBV19 and J is TRBJ2-7; 10 nucleotides match TRBD2. Germline-derived CDR1 and CDR2 are LNHDA and SQIVND (reference sequence). The CDR3 has 15 amino acids. V lost 2 bases to trimming and J lost 3 bases; unmatched junction nucleotides: 4. The CDR3 DNA reads as TGTGCCAGTAGTATAATAGCGGGGGGCCACTACGAGCAGTACTTC. Its translation: CASSIIAGGHYEQYF. Variable domain in full (rest from reference TRBV19 and TRBJ2-7): DGGITQSPKYLFRKEGQNVTLSCEQNLNHDAMYWYRQDPGQGLRLIYYSQIVNDFQKGDIAEGYSVSREKKESFPLTVTSAQKNPTAFYLCASSIIAGGHYEQYFGPGTRLTVT.

The chain has TRBV6-5 and TRBJ2-5, with D tentatively TRBD1 (6 bases). Germline V gene lookup returns CDR1 MNHEY and CDR2 SVGAGI. The CDR3 length is 12 residues. Trimming removed 7 bases from V and 8 bases from J, with 14 bases in between. The CDR3 DNA reads TGTGCCAGCAAGTTCAGGGGCTCAACCCAGTACTTC. Residues: CASKFRGSTQYF.

J is TRBJ1-4 and V is TRBV4-2; no clear D gene. Germline loops: CDR1 LGHNA, CDR2 YNFKEQ. The CDR3 spans 11 residues. The V and J ends lost 1 base and 12 bases respectively, with 6 bases between them. DNA of the CDR3: TGTGCCAGCAGCCAAGCCTCTCAACTGTTTTTT. Translating gives CASSQASQLFF.

Notes on this clone: Other DNA sequences in this specimen translate into the identical CDR3. The chain couples TRBV30 to TRBJ2-1, with D possibly matching TRBD2 (6 bases). The CDR3 is 11 residues long. Per the germline V gene, CDR1 is GTSNPN and CDR2 is SVGIG (reference sequence). Trimming removed 3 bases at V and 9 bases at J, with 9 bases between. Here the CDR3 reads CAWSVGGEQFF. As DNA, the CDR3 is TGTGCCTGGAGCGTCGGGGGTGAGCAGTTCTTC.

The chain joins TRBV10-3 to TRBJ2-1; 7 nucleotides line up with TRBD2. Unmatched junction bases numbered 15, after V lost 11 bases and J lost 5 bases. The germline gives CDR1 ENHRY, CDR2 SYGVKD. The CDR3 contains 15 residues. CDR3 nucleotides: TGTGCCGGCAGGGTGGGCGGGGGAACAGACAATGAGCAGTTCTTC. Its translation: CAGRVGGGTDNEQFF.

The chain is built from TRBV3-1 (or the pseudogene TRBV3-2) and TRBJ2-1; 11 positions match TRBD2. There are 18 residues in the CDR3. CDR1 LGHDT and CDR2 YNNKEL come from the germline V gene (reference sequence). J lost 5 bases, V lost 1 base, and 10 bases had no gene match. The CDR3 loop is CASSQALLTSGGNNEQFF. The CDR3 DNA reads TGTGCCAGCAGCCAAGCTCTTCTCACTAGCGGGGGAAACAATGAGCAGTTCTTC.

Details on this clone: The identical CDR3 is also encoded by other nucleotide sequences in the sample. V and J are TRBV5-6 and TRBJ1-2, with TRBD1 matching over 10 bases. The CDR3 totals 14 residues. Losses at the gene ends were 0 bases for V and 7 bases for J; bases not matched to a gene: 3. Looked up from germline, CDR1 is SGHDT and CDR2 is YYEEEE. The CDR3 region is CASSLGQGASGYTF. CDR3 DNA sequence: TGTGCCAGCAGCTTGGGACAGGGGGCTAGTGGCTACACCTTC.

The chain uses TRBV30 and TRBJ1-1, with D perhaps matching TRBD1 (5 bases). The V gene lost 1 base and the J gene lost 5 bases, with 14 bases spanning the gap. The CDR3 contains 14 residues. The V gene's germline CDR1 is GTSNPN and CDR2 SVGIG (reference sequence). The CDR3 DNA is TGTGCCTGGAGTGCCCTCAGGGTCGGAACTGAAGCTTTCTTT. Translation gives CAWSALRVGTEAFF. The full variable domain, its missing parts supplied by reference TRBV30 and TRBJ1-1, is SQTIHQWPATLVQPVGSPLSLECTVEGTSNPNLYWYRQAAGRGLQLLFYSVGIGQISSEVPQNLSASRPQDRQFILSSKKLLLSDSGFYLCAWSALRVGTEAFFGQGTRLTVV.

This chain joins TRBV7-2 and TRBJ2-2, with 10 bases identical to TRBD2. This CDR3 region has 15 residues. The germline gives CDR1 SGHTA, CDR2 FQGNSA. J lost 7 bases, V lost 5 bases, and 7 bases had no gene match. The CDR3 nucleotides are TGTGCCAGCAGCCAAAGCGGGGGGGCCGGCGGGGAGCTGTTTTTT. It is translated as CASSQSGGAGGELFF.

This clone was observed once. V and J are TRBV6-4 and TRBJ1-6; D gene unclear. The germline V and J ends were trimmed by 5 bases and 6 bases, with 14 bases remaining between them. Germline assignment: CDR1 MRHNA and CDR2 SNTAGT. This CDR3 contains 15 residues. CDR3 amino acids: CASSPSIGVNSPLHF. The CDR3 DNA reads as TGTGCCAGCAGTCCCTCGATCGGGGTTAATTCACCCCTCCACTTT.

The chain links TRBV24-1 to TRBJ2-1; 9 positions agree with TRBD2. V was clipped by 3 bases and J by 2 bases; unmatched bases: 4. The germline V gene has CDR1 KGHDR and CDR2 SFDVKD. CDR3 size: 16 residues. CDR3 amino acids: CATSDASGGPYNEQFF. The CDR3 DNA is TGTGCCACCAGTGATGCGAGCGGGGGGCCCTACAATGAGCAGTTCTTC.

This sequence joins TRBV11-2 and TRBJ2-7; tentatively, D is TRBD2 (5 bases). The CDR3 covers 17 residues. The germline V gene has CDR1 SGHAT and CDR2 FQNNGV. With 1 base removed from V and 5 bases from J, the gap between germline ends came to 21 bases. CDR3 nucleotide sequence: TGTGCCAGCAGCTTAGGGGTCGGGGTAGCGTGGGTCCACGAGCAGTACTTC. As protein: CASSLGVGVAWVHEQYF.

This clone was found once. The J gene is TRBJ2-1, the V gene TRBV4-2, with TRBD1 matching 8 bases. This CDR3 has 16 residues. Germline trimming cut 3 bases from V and 3 bases from J; bases unmatched to any gene: 7. Germline V gene sequence: CDR1 LGHNA, CDR2 YNFKEQ. The CDR3 here is CASSHSATGVYNEQFF. The CDR3 DNA follows: TGTGCCAGCAGCCACTCCGCGACAGGGGTCTACAATGAGCAGTTCTTC.

The chain uses TRBV10-1 and TRBJ2-3, with TRBD2 matching 8 bases. Germline CDR1 reads WNHNN; CDR2 reads SYGVQD (reference sequence). After removal of 2 bases from V and 6 bases from J, the junction contained 7 bases not matched to a gene. This CDR3 is built from 15 residues. This CDR3 reads CASSETGGAWDTQYF. CDR3 DNA: TGCGCCAGCAGTGAGACCGGGGGGGCCTGGGATACGCAGTATTTT.

The V and J genes are TRBV6-6 and TRBJ1-1, with D tentatively TRBD1 (5 bases). The V end was cut by 7 bases, the J end by 0 bases, with 27 bases between. Looked up from germline, CDR1 is MNHNY and CDR2 is SVGAGI (reference sequence). The CDR3 totals 19 residues. CDR3 sequence reads: CASTYYRNDLGLMNTEAFF. The CDR3 DNA reads TGTGCCAGCACCTACTACCGTAATGACCTGGGACTGATGAACACTGAAGCTTTCTTT.

This chain joins TRBV5-1 and TRBJ2-2, with 8 bases matching TRBD1. V lost 0 bases and J lost 7; bases outside the gene matches: 11. Germline V CDR1 and CDR2: SGHRS, YFSETQ. The CDR3 has 17 residues. Here the CDR3 DNA reads TGCGCCAGCAGCTTGGCCTCAGGACAGGGTTATGACGGGGAGCTGTTTTTT. It is translated as CASSLASGQGYDGELFF.

V is TRBV12-5 and J is TRBJ1-4; D perhaps matches TRBD1 (5 bases). V lost 1 base and J 6 bases, leaving 18 bases between the germline ends. The germline V gene encodes CDR1 LGHNT and CDR2 FRNRAP. The CDR3 is 17 residues long. Here the CDR3 reads CASGLAREAGGDEKLFF. The DNA of the CDR3 is TGTGCTAGTGGTTTGGCCCGGGAGGCCGGAGGGGATGAAAAACTGTTTTTT.

This chain links TRBV6-5 with TRBJ2-1; 7 bases line up with TRBD2. From germline, CDR1 is MNHEY and CDR2 SVGAGI. The CDR3 sequence is 13 residues long. V shed 7 bases, J shed 8 bases, and the junction held 8 bases outside the gene matches. As DNA, the CDR3 is TGTGCCAGCATGCGAGCGGGGTCCCATGAGCAGTTCTTC. Its translation: CASMRAGSHEQFF.

CDR3 sequence reads: CAISETRSTGELFF. CDR3 DNA sequence: TGTGCCATCAGTGAAACGAGATCGACCGGGGAGCTGTTTTTT. The chain employs TRBV10-3 and TRBJ2-2; D is uncertain. The CDR3 sequence is 14 residues long. Germline values: CDR1 ENHRY, CDR2 SYGVKD. V dropped 3 bases and J dropped 5 bases, with 10 bases sitting between them.

The V gene is TRBV24-1, the J gene TRBJ2-7; 14 nucleotides align to TRBD2. Germline V gives CDR1 KGHDR, CDR2 SFDVKD. Trimming cost V 3 bases and J 5 bases; bases outside gene matches: 5. The CDR3 is made up of 16 amino acids. Written as DNA, the CDR3 is TGTGCCACCAGTGATCCACGACTAGCGGGGGGGCACGAGCAGTACTTC. It specifies CATSDPRLAGGHEQYF.

This rearrangement joins TRBV6-5 to TRBJ1-2, with D maybe TRBD1 (5 bases). V gave up 8 bases and J gave up 4 bases, with 11 bases separating them. CDR1 MNHEY and CDR2 SVGAGI come from the germline V gene. The CDR3 has 12 amino acids. CDR3 sequence reads: CASGERGYGYTF. For the CDR3, the DNA is TGTGCCAGCGGAGAAAGGGGCTATGGCTACACCTTC.

The chain carries TRBV3-1 (or the pseudogene TRBV3-2) and TRBJ1-6, with TRBD1 matching over 7 bases. V was pared by 2 bases and J by 10 bases, with 8 bases of the junction left unmatched. CDR3 length equals 15 residues. In germline, CDR1 is LGHDT, CDR2 YNNKEL (reference sequence). The CDR3 loop is CASSQIQGSGSPLHF. The DNA of the CDR3 is TGTGCCAGCAGCCAAATACAGGGGTCGGGGTCACCCCTCCACTTT.

This chain joins TRBV20-1 and TRBJ2-7; 9 bases align to TRBD2. J lost 4 bases, V lost 3 bases, and 4 bases had no gene match. This CDR3 is 13 amino acids long. Germline-derived CDR1 and CDR2 are DFQATT and SNEGSKA (reference sequence). CDR3 DNA: TGCAGTGCTAGTTTAACTAGCGGGTACGAGCAGTACTTC. Its translation is CSASLTSGYEQYF.

The chain joins TRBV11-3 to TRBJ1-1; the D is unclear. The germline V gene has CDR1 SGHNT and CDR2 YENEEA. The CDR3 totals 13 residues. The ends were cut back, 2 bases at V and 1 base at J, with 5 bases in the middle. The CDR3 nucleotides are TGTGCCAGCAGCTTACGGGGGAACACTGAAGCTTTCTTT. Its protein is CASSLRGNTEAFF.

The sample holds a few counts of this clone. The genes are TRBV5-5 and TRBJ1-2; 8 nucleotides agree with TRBD1. The germline CDR1 and CDR2 sequences are SGHKS and YYEKEE (reference sequence). This CDR3 contains 14 residues. Trimming cost V 0 bases and J 2 bases; bases outside gene matches: 0. CDR3 in DNA: TGTGCCAGCAGCTTGGGACAGGGGAACTATGGCTACACCTTC. Translated, it gives CASSLGQGNYGYTF.

J is TRBJ2-4 and V is TRBV29-1; D uncertain. The CDR3 is 14 residues long. V was pared by 6 bases and J by 0 bases, with 12 bases between. Germline CDR1 and CDR2: SQVTM and ANQGSEA. CDR3 loop: CSVLTYLAKNIQYF. The CDR3 DNA reads TGCAGCGTCCTGACATACTTAGCCAAAAACATTCAGTACTTC.

This clone was counted once. The CDR3 DNA is TGCGCCAGCAGCCAAGGGGGGGATGGCTACACCTTC. Encoded protein: CASSQGGDGYTF. The chain couples TRBV5-1 to TRBJ1-2, with a weak D call TRBD1 (6 bases). Per germline, CDR1 SGHRS and CDR2 YFSETQ. Trimming removed 4 bases from V and 6 bases from J, with 10 bases in between. CDR3 length: 12 residues.